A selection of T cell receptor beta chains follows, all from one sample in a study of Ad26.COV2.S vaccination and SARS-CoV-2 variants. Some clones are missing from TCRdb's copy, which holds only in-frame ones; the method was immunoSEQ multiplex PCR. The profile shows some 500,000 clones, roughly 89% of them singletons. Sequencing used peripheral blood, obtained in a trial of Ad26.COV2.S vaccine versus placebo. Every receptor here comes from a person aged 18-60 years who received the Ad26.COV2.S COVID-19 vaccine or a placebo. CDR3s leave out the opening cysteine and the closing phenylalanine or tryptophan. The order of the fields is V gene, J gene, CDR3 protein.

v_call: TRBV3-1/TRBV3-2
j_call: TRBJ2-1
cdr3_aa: ASSQLGFWDEQF

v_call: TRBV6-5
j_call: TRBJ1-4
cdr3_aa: ASSSAGGDEKLF

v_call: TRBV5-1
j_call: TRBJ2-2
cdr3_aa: ASSPGQGVTGELF

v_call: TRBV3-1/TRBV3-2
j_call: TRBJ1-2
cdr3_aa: ASSQDGAGPTMRGYT

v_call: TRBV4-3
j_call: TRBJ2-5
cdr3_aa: ASSPGQGGQETQY

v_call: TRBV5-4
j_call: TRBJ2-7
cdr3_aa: ASSLGGTSDYEQY

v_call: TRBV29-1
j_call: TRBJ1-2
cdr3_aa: SAADYGYT

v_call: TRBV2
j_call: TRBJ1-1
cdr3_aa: ASQRWDTEAF

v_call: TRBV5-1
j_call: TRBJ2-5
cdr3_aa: ASSPGGTGDPMED

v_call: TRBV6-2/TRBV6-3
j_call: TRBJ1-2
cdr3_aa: ASSSDRTGGYT

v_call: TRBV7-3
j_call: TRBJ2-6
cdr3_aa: ASSLHPASGANVLT

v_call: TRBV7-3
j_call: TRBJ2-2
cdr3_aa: ASSPISVSQGSGELF

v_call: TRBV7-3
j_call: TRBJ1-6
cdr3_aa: ASSLGAGVFSPLH

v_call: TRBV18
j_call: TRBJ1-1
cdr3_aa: ASSRDRHTEAF

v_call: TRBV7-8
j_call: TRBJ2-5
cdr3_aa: ASSLAWGQETQY

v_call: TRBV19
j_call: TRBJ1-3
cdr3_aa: ASSILPASGNTIY

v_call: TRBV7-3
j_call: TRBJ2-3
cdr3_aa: ASSGSGGTDTQY

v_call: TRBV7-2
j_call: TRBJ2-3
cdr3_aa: ASSYRTPRTDTQY

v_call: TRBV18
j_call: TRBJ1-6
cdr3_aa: ASSPPFPQGEGSPLH

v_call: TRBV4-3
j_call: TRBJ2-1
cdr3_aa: ASSQGGGRGNEQF

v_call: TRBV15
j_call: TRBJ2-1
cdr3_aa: ATSREGLAGGSYNEQF

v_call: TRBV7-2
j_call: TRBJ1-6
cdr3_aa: ASSPTGGNSPLH

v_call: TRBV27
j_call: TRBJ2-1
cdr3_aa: ASSQGGEQF

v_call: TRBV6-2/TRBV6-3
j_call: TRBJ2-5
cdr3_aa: ASSPMETQY

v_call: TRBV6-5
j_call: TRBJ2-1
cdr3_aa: ASSYFMSTYNEQF

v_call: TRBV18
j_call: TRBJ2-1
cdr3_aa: ASSHQGEYNEQF

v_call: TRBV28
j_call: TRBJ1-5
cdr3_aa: ASSSTLGQYNQPQH

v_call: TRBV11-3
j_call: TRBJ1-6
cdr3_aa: ASSLAVNSPLH

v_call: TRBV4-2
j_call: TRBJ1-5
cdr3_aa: ASSQDRGAGTGDQPQH

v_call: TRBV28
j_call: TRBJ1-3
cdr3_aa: ATSKGPAPSGNTIY

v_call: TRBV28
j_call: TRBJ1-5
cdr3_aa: ASSSASGNQPQH

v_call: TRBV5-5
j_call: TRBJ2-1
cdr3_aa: ASSLVGLANYNEQF

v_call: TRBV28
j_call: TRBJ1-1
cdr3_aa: ASSLLSTPPGAF

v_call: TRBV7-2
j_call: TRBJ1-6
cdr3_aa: ASLEGGSYNSPLH

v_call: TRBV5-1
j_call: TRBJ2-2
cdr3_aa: ASYTGRGVAPGELF

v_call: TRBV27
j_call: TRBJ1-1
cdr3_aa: ASSRLGHSTEAF

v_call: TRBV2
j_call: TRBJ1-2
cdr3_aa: ASSEGQEGNVVGYT

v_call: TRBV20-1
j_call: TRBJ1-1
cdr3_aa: SASPSGARRGAF

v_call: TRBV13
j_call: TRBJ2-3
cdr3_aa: ASSLSTGTGSTDTQY

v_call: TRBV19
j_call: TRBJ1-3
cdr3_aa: ASTAYGVGFSGNTIY

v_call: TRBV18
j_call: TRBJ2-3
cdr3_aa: ASSPILPGGKDTQY

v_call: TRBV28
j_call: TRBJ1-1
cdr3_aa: ASSLWAGGTEAF

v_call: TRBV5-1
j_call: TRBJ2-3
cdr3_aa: ASSLAPSGTDTQY

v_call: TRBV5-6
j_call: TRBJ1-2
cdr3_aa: ASSLGRGAGYT

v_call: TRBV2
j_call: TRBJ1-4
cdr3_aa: ASSWRGRGEKLF

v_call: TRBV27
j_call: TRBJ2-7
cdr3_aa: ASKGGLAGGHPPYEQY

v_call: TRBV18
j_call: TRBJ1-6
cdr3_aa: ASSLIRAEGGISPLH